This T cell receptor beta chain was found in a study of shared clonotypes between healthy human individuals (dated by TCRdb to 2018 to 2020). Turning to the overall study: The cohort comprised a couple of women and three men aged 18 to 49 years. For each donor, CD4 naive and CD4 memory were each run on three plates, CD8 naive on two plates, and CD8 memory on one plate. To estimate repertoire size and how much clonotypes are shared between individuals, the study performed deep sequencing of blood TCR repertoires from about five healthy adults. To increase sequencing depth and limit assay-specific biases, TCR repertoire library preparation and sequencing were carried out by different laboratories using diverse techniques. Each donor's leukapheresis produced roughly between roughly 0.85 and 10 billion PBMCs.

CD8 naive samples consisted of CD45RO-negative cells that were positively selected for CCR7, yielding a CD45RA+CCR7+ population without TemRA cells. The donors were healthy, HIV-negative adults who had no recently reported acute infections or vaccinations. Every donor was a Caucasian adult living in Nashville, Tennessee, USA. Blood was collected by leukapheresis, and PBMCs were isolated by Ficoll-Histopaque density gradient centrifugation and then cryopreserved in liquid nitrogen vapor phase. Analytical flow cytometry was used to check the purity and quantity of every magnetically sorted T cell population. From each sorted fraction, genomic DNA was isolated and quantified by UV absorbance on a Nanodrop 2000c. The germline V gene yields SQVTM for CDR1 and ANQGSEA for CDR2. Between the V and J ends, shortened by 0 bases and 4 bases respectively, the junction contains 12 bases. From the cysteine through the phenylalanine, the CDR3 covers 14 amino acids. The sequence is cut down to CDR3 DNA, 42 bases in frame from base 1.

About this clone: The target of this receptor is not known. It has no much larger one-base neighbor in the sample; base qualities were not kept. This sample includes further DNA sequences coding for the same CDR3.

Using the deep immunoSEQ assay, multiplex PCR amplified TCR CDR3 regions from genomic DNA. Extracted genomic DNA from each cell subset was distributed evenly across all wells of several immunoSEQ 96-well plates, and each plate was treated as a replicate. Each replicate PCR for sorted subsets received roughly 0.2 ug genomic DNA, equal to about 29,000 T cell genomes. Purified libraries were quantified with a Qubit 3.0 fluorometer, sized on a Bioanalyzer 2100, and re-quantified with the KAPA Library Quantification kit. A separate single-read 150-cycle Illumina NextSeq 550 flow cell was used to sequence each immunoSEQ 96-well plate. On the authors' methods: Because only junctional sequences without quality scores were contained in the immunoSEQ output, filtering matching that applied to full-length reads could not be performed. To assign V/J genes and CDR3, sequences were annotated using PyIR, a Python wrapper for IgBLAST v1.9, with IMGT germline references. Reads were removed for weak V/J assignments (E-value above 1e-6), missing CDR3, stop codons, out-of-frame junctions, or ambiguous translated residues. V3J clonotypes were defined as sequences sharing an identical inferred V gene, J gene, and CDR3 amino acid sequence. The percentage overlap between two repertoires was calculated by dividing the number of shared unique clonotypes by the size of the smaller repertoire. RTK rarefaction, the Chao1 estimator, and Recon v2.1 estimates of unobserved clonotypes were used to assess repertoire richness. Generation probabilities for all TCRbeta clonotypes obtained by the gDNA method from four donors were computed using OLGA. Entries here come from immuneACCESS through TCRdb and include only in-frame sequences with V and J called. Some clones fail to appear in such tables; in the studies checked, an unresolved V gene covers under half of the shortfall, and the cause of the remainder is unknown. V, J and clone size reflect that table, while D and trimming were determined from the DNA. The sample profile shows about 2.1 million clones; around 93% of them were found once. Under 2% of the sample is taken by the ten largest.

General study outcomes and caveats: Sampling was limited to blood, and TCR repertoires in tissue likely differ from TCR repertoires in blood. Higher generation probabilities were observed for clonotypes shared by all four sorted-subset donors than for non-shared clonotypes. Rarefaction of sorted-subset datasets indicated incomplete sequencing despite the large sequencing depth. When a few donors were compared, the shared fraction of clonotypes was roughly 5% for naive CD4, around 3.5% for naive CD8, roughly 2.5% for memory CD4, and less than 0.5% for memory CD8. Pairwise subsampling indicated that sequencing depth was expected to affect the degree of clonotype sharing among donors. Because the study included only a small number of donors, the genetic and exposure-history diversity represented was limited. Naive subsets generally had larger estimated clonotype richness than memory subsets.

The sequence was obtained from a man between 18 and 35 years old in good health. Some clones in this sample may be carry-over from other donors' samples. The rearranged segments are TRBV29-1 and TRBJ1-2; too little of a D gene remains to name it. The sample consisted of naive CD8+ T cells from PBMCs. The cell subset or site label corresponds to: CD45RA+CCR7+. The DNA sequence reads TGCAGCGTTGAAGATCGCGGGCAGATCTATGGCTACACCTTC. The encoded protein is CSVEDRGQIYGYTF. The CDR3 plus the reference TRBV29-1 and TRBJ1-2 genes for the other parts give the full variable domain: SAVISQKPSRDICQRGTSLTIQCQVDSQVTMMFWYRQQPGQSLTLIATANQGSEATYESGFVIDKFPISRPNLTFSTLTVSNMSPEDSSIYLCSVEDRGQIYGYTFGSGTRLTVV.